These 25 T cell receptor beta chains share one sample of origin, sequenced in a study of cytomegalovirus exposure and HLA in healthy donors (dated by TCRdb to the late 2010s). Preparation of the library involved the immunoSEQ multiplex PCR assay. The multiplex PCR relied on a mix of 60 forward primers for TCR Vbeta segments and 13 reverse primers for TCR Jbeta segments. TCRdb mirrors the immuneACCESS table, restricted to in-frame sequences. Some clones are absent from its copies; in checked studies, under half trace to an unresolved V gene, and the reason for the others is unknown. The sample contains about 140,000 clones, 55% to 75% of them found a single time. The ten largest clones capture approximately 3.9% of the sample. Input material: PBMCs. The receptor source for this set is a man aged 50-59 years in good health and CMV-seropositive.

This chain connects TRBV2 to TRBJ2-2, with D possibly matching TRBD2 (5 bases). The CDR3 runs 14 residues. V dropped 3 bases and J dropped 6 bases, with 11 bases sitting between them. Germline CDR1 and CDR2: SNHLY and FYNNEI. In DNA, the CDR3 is TGTGCCAGCAGTGACCTGGTGCGGGCCGGGGAGCTGTTTTTT. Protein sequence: CASSDLVRAGELFF.

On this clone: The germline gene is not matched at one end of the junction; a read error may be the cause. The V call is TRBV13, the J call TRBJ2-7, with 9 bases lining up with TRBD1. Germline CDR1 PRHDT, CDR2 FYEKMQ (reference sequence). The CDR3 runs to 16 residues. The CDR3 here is CASSLGAGQGFYEQYF. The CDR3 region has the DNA TGTGCCAGCAGCCTAGGTGCGGGACAGGGATTTTACGAGCAGTACTTC. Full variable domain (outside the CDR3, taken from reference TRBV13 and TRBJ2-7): AAGVIQSPRHLIKEKRETATLKCYPIPRHDTVYWYQQGPGQDPQFLISFYEKMQSDKGSIPDRFSAQQFSDYHSELNMSSLELGDSALYFCASSLGAGQGFYEQYFGPGTRLTVT.

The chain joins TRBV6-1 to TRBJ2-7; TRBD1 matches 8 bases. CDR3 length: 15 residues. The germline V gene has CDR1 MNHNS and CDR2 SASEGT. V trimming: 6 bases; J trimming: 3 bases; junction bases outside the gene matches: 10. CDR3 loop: CASRFLGQENYEQYF. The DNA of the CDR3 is TGTGCCAGCAGATTTCTGGGACAGGAGAACTACGAGCAGTACTTC.

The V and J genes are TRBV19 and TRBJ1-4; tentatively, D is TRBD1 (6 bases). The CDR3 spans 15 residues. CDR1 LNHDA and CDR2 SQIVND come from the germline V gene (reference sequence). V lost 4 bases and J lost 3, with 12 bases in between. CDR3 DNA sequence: TGTGCCAGTAGTACCAGGACAGCCTCTAATGAAAAACTGTTTTTT. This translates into CASSTRTASNEKLFF. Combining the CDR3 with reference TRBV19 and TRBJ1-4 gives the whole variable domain DGGITQSPKYLFRKEGQNVTLSCEQNLNHDAMYWYRQDPGQGLRLIYYSQIVNDFQKGDIAEGYSVSREKKESFPLTVTSAQKNPTAFYLCASSTRTASNEKLFFGSGTQLSVL.

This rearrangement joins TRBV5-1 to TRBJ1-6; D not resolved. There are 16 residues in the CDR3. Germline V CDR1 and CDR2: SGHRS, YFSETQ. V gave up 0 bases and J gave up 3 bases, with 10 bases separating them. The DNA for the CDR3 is TGCGCCAGCAGCTTGGCGGGTCGAGACTATAATTCACCCCTCCACTTT. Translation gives CASSLAGRDYNSPLHF.

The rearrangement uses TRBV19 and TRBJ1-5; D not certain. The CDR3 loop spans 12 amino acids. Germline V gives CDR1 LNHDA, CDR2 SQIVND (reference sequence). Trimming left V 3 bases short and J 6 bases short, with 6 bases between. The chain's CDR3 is CASSIEVQPQHF. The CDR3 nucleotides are TGTGCCAGTAGTATTGAGGTTCAGCCCCAGCATTTT.

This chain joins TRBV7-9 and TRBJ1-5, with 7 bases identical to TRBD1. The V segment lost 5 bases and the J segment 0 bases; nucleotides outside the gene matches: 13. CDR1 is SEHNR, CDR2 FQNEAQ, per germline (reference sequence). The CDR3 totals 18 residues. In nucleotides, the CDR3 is TGTGCCAGCAGCATCAGGGGGGCCCTACTCTATAGCAATCAGCCCCAGCATTTT. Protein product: CASSIRGALLYSNQPQHF.

The CDR3 loop reads CASRGRGGINEKLFF. The CDR3 region has the DNA TGTGCCAGCAGGGGCCGGGGAGGGATTAATGAAAAACTGTTTTTT. V gene TRBV6-1 combines with J gene TRBJ1-4; D remains unclear. Per germline, CDR1 MNHNS and CDR2 SASEGT. The CDR3 is 15 amino acids. Trimming left V 6 bases short and J 4 bases short, with 15 bases between.

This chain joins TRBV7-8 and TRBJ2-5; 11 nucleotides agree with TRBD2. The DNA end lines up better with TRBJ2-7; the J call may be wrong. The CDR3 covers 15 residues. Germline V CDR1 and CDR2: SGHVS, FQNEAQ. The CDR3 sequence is CASSLELAGDYEQYF. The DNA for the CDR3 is TGTGCCAGCAGCTTAGAACTAGCGGGAGACTACGAGCAGTACTTC.

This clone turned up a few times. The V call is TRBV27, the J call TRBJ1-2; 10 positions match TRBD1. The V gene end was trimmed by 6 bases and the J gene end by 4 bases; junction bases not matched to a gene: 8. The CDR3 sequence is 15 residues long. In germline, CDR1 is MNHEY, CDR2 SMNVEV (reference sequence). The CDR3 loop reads CASRGTGDRIYGYTF. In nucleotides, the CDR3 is TGTGCCAGCAGGGGGACAGGGGACCGGATCTATGGCTACACCTTC.

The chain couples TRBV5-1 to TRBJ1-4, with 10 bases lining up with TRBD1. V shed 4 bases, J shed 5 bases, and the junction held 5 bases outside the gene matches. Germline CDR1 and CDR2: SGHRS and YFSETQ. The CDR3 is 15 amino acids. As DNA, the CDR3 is TGCGCCAGCAGCCAAACGGGACAGGGGAATGAAAAACTGTTTTTT. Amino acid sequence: CASSQTGQGNEKLFF.

CDR3 amino acids: CASSITPRSQQYF. In DNA form, the CDR3 reads TGTGCCAGTAGTATAACCCCTCGGTCCCAACAGTACTTC. The V gene is TRBV19, the J gene TRBJ2-5; D is unresolved. Looked up from germline, CDR1 is LNHDA and CDR2 is SQIVND (reference sequence). The CDR3 sequence is 13 residues long. With 2 bases removed from V and 11 bases from J, the gap between germline ends came to 15 bases.

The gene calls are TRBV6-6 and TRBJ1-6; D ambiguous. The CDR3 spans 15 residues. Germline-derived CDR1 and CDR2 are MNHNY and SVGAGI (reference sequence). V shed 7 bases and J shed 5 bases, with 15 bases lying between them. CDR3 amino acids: CASTRTELDNSPLHF. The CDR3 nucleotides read TGTGCCAGCACTCGCACTGAACTTGATAATTCACCCCTCCACTTT.

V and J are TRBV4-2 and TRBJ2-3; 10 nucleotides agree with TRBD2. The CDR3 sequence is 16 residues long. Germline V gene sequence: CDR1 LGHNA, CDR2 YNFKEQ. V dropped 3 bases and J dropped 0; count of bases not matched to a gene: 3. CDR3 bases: TGTGCCAGCAGCCAGTCGGGACTAGCGAGCACAGATACGCAGTATTTT. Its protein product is CASSQSGLASTDTQYF.

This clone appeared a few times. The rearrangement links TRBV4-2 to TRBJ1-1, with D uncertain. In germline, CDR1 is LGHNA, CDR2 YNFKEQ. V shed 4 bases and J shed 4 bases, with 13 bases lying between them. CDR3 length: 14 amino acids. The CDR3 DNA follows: TGTGCCAGCAGCCCCACCGGGGTGACCACTGAAGCTTTCTTT. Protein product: CASSPTGVTTEAFF.

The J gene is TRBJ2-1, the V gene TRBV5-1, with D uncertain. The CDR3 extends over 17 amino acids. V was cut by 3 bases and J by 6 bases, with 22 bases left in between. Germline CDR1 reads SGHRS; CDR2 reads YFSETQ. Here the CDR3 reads CASSSPLVRSPGNEQFF. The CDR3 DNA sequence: TGCGCCAGCAGCTCGCCCTTGGTGAGGTCCCCTGGCAATGAGCAGTTCTTC.

DNA of the CDR3: TGTGCCAGCACCACGACTCGACTCTACAATGAGCAGTTCTTC. Amino acids: CASTTTRLYNEQFF. The genes are TRBV7-2 and TRBJ2-1; no clear D gene. Germline V gene sequence: CDR1 SGHTA, CDR2 FQGNSA. CDR3 size: 14 residues. V was shortened by 7 bases and J by 3 bases, with 13 bases between the two germline ends.

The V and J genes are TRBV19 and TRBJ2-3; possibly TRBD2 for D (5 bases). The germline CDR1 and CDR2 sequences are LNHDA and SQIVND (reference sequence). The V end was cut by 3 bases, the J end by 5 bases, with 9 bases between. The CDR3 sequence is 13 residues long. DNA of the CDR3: TGTGCCAGTAGTATCGGTGAGGGAGATACGCAGTATTTT. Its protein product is CASSIGEGDTQYF.

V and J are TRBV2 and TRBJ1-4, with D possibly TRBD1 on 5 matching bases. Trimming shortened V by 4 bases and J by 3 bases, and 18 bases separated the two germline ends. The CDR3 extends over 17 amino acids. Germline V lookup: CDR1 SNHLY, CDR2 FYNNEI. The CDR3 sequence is CASSGRDLRGSNEKLFF. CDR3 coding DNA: TGTGCCAGCAGTGGGCGGGACCTGAGGGGTTCTAATGAAAAACTGTTTTTT.

The CDR3 loop is CASSLQRGARTEAFF. The CDR3 nucleotides are TGCGCCAGCAGCTTACAGCGGGGGGCGCGCACTGAAGCTTTCTTT. The chain couples TRBV5-1 to TRBJ1-1; D is possibly TRBD1 (6 bases). V was clipped by 2 bases and J by 4 bases, with 15 bases between them. The CDR3 runs to 15 residues. Germline V gene data show CDR1 as SGHRS and CDR2 as YFSETQ.

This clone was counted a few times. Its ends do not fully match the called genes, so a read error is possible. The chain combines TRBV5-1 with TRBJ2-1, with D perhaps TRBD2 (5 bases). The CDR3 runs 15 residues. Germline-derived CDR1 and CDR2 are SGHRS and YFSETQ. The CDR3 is CASSSLLRGANEQFF. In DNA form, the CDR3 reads TGTGCCAGCAGCTCACTACTCCGGGGAGCAAATGAGCAGTTCTTC.

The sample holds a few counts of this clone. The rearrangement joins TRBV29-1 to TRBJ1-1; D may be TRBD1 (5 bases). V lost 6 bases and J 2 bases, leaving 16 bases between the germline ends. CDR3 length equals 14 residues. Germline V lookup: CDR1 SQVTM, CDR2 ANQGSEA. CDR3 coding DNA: TGCAGCGTCCAAAGGGGAGGCCTTAACACTGAAGCTTTCTTT. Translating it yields CSVQRGGLNTEAFF.

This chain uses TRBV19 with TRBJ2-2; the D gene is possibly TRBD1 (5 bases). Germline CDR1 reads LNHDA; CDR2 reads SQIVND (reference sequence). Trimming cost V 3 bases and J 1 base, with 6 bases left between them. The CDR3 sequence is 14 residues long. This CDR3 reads CASSMQGNTGELFF. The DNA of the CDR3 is TGTGCCAGTAGTATGCAGGGGAACACCGGGGAGCTGTTTTTT.

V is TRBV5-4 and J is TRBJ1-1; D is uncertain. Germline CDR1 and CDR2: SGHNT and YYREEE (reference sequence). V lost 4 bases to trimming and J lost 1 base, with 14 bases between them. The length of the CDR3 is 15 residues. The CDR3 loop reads CASSAIIGKNTEAFF. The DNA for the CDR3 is TGTGCCAGCAGCGCGATAATCGGGAAGAACACTGAAGCTTTCTTT.

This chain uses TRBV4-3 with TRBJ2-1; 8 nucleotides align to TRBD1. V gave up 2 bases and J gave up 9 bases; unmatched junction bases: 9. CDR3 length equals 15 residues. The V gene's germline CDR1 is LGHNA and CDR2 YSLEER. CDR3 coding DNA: TGCGCCAGCAGCCAAAGCACGACAGGGGTTACTGAGCAGTTCTTC. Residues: CASSQSTTGVTEQFF.